These 13 T cell receptor beta chains were sequenced from one sample in a study of cytomegalovirus exposure and HLA in healthy donors. 60 Vbeta and 13 Jbeta primers were used in PCR. Sequencing used immunoSEQ multiplex PCR; TCRdb keeps in-frame clones, though not all of them. The table records over 110,000 clones, 82% of them present only once. The specimen sequenced was PBMCs. All receptors come from a male donor in good health and CMV-seronegative.

This clone has just a few counts. The chain uses TRBV5-6 and TRBJ2-3; D possibly corresponds to TRBD2 (6 bases). V lost 0 bases and J 14 bases, leaving 16 bases between the germline ends. The germline V gene has CDR1 SGHDT and CDR2 YYEEEE. CDR3 size: 13 residues. The chain's CDR3 is CASSLDPGLGGYF. DNA for the CDR3: TGTGCCAGCAGCTTGGACCCCGGGCTCGGGGGGTATTTT. Looking up the rest from reference TRBV5-6 and TRBJ2-3 gives the full variable domain: DAGVTQSPTHLIKTRGQQVTLRCSPKSGHDTVSWYQQALGQGPQFIFQYYEEEERQRGNFPDRFSGHQFPNYSSELNVNALLLGDSALYLCASSLDPGLGGYFGPGTRLTVL.

The V and J genes are TRBV13 and TRBJ2-2; a possible D gene is TRBD2 (5 bases). Germline assignment: CDR1 PRHDT and CDR2 FYEKMQ (reference sequence). Between the trimmed V and J ends, which lost 3 bases and 3 bases, there was a span of 8 bases. The CDR3 spans 14 residues. This CDR3 reads CASSFPGYTGELFF. In nucleotides, the CDR3 is TGTGCCAGCAGCTTCCCGGGATACACCGGGGAGCTGTTTTTT. Combining the CDR3 with reference TRBV13 and TRBJ2-2 gives the whole variable domain AAGVIQSPRHLIKEKRETATLKCYPIPRHDTVYWYQQGPGQDPQFLISFYEKMQSDKGSIPDRFSAQQFSDYHSELNMSSLELGDSALYFCASSFPGYTGELFFGEGSRLTVL.

This clone has just one count. This chain joins TRBV5-1 and TRBJ2-6, with unresolved D. V was trimmed by 0 bases and J by 2 bases, leaving 6 bases between them. CDR1 is SGHRS, CDR2 YFSETQ, per germline. The length of the CDR3 is 15 residues. This CDR3 is CASSLGSTGANVLTF. Written as DNA, the CDR3 is TGCGCCAGCAGCTTGGGGAGTACTGGGGCCAACGTCCTGACTTTC.

On this clone: One end of the junction is discordant with germline, which a read error may explain. V usage is TRBV7-9 and J usage is TRBJ2-7; possible D gene TRBD2, 5 bases. Per germline, CDR1 SEHNR and CDR2 FQNEAQ (reference sequence). The CDR3 is made up of 12 amino acids. The CDR3 nucleotides are TGTTCCAGCAGTTCACGTAGCGACGAGCAGTACTTC. It specifies CSSSSRSDEQYF.

The rearrangement links TRBV7-5 to TRBJ2-7; the D call in the table, TRBD2, was not verified against the DNA. TRBV7-5 corresponds to a pseudogene. The CDR3 loop spans 13 amino acids. The CDR3 nucleotides read TGTGCCAGGGGGGTAGCGGGCCTCTACGAGCAGTACTTC. Its translation: CARGVAGLYEQYF.

The chain combines TRBV6-5 with TRBJ1-3; 8 bases line up with TRBD1. Germline V gene sequence: CDR1 MNHEY, CDR2 SVGAGI. This CDR3 contains 14 residues. V was clipped by 2 bases and J by 8 bases; unmatched bases: 5. The CDR3 sequence: CASSYGRGLDTIYF. DNA of the CDR3: TGTGCCAGCAGTTACGGCAGGGGGCTAGACACCATATATTTT.

Only a few counts were recorded for this clone. This sequence joins TRBV5-6 and TRBJ1-1; D is uncertain. Germline-derived CDR1 and CDR2 are SGHDT and YYEEEE. The V end lost 0 bases, the J end lost 7 bases, and 10 bases lay between the germline ends. This CDR3 spans 13 amino acids. DNA for the CDR3: TGTGCCAGCAGCTTGGCCAACGGTGGTGAAGCTTTCTTT. Its translation: CASSLANGGEAFF.

The chain is built from TRBV27 and TRBJ2-3; D is uncertain. Trimming left V 6 bases short and J 4 bases short, with 11 bases between. Per germline, CDR1 MNHEY and CDR2 SMNVEV (reference sequence). The CDR3 consists of 13 residues. This chain's CDR3 is CASRASGSDTQYF. The CDR3 coding sequence is TGTGCCAGCAGGGCTAGTGGGTCAGATACGCAGTATTTT.

This rearrangement joins TRBV28 to TRBJ2-4, with TRBD2 identical over 9 bases. Germline V gene data show CDR1 as MDHEN and CDR2 as SYDVKM. The CDR3 loop spans 16 amino acids. Germline trimming cut 5 bases from V and 8 bases from J; bases unmatched to any gene: 13. CDR3 bases: TGTGCCAGCAGTCAGGAGGGGCGCTTAGCGGGGGACATTCAGTACTTC. Residues: CASSQEGRLAGDIQYF.

This chain links TRBV28 with TRBJ1-4; 7 bases map to TRBD1. This CDR3 is 12 amino acids long. Germline V gives CDR1 MDHEN, CDR2 SYDVKM. The V segment lost 5 bases and the J segment 14 bases; nucleotides outside the gene matches: 8. CDR3 region: CASSLPSTGLFF. The CDR3 region has the DNA TGTGCCAGCAGTCTACCGTCGACAGGGCTGTTTTTT.

The chain combines TRBV10-2 with TRBJ2-1, with TRBD2 as a possible D gene (6 bases). The CDR3 spans 13 residues. Trimming removed 6 bases at V and 0 bases at J, with 6 bases between. Germline assignment: CDR1 WSHSY and CDR2 SAAADI. The CDR3 region has the DNA TGCGCCAGCAGCGGGAGCTCCTACAATGAGCAGTTCTTC. Protein sequence: CASSGSSYNEQFF.

This rearrangement joins TRBV7-3 to TRBJ2-3; weak D call: TRBD1 (7 bases). CDR1 is SGHTA, CDR2 FQGTGA, per germline. The CDR3 sequence is 14 residues long. Trimming left V 6 bases short and J 2 bases short, with 12 bases between. This CDR3 reads CASSPGGNTDTQYF. In nucleotides, the CDR3 is TGTGCCAGCAGTCCAGGGGGGAACACAGATACGCAGTATTTT.

The chain couples TRBV28 to TRBJ2-1, with D tentatively TRBD2 (5 bases). The germline V gene encodes CDR1 MDHEN and CDR2 SYDVKM. The CDR3 is 12 residues long. The ends were cut back, 5 bases at V and 10 bases at J, with 12 bases in the middle. CDR3 sequence reads: CASSHIPGEQFF. The CDR3 DNA reads TGTGCCAGCAGTCATATCCCGGGAGAGCAGTTCTTC. Looking up the rest from reference TRBV28 and TRBJ2-1 gives the full variable domain: DVKVTQSSRYLVKRTGEKVFLECVQDMDHENMFWYRQDPGLGLRLIYFSYDVKMKEKGDIPEGYSVSREKKERFSLILESASTNQTSMYLCASSHIPGEQFFGPGTRLTVL.